This T cell receptor (beta chain) originates from a study of cytomegalovirus exposure and HLA in healthy donors listed by TCRdb under 2017. Regarding the research as a whole: According to an earlier analysis of a few hundred of the donors, about 170 million T cells yielded roughly 110 million unique TCR beta sequences and 276 Gb of sequence data. HLA typing covered class I and class II loci at four-digit resolution. To study patterns of TCR occurrence, a later analysis re-analyzed previously published TCR beta repertoires from around 670 donors and added high-resolution HLA genotyping. On average, over 200,000 unique TCR beta nucleotide sequences were sequenced per donor among more than 350 genotyped donors of the cohort, with 15% to 20% of those sequences being non-productive. In addition to the first cohort of several hundred subjects, a separate validation cohort of over 90 different subjects was used. An earlier analysis of 587 of the donors used high-throughput TCR beta sequencing to judge whether each TCR beta V gene segment behaved as functional or pseudogenic. Among the roughly 400 genotyped donors, approximately 82% belonged to the genetic ancestry cluster associated with self-reported Caucasian donors. Roughly 300 gigabases of sequencing data and 70 million to 95 million unique TCR sequences made up an early release that covered about 640 HLA-typed donors. Roughly five DR-DQ haplotypes were handled as single units for association and clustering because linkage in the cohort was strong. To predict cytomegalovirus infection status, the study combined high-throughput TCR immunosequencing, statistical association of individual TCRs with disease status, and machine learning. The study aimed to test whether signatures of past pathogen exposure could be identified by cataloging public T cell receptors. Genome-wide SNP genotypes for about 60% of the 666 donors were used in a later genetic analysis, which treated that subset as a discovery cohort. The later analysis used no new phenotypic data to find candidate immune exposures, relying instead on TCR beta sequences and their occurrence across donors. Using immunosequencing, the study profiled T cell repertoires from about 650 subjects and related those repertoires to cytomegalovirus serostatus. Typing coverage varied by locus: roughly 620-630 donors for A, B, C, DRB1 and DQB1; 522 for DQA1; approximately 570 for DPA1; approximately 450 for DPB1. Donor age, sex, ethnicity and CMV serostatus were compiled together with the repertoire data. Every repertoire in the discovery cohort had been generated on one and the same sequencing platform.

As for this clone: The antigen this receptor binds is unknown. No base-level quality is on record; no much larger clone is a single base apart.

The study at large found these results: A later analysis associated some 17,000 TCR beta sequences with specific HLA alleles at a false discovery rate of 0.05. A further reported finding was that TCR beta sequences accurately predicted the HLA-A and HLA-B alleles for most subjects in the first cohort. Most TCR sequences were observed very rarely across donors, whereas some public TCRs were present in many individuals. Some IMGT-functional V segments, including TRBV6-2 and TRBV6-3, could not be distinguished by the 87-base-pair reads and were therefore excluded. A total of roughly 160 TCR beta chains were listed by the study as associated with cytomegalovirus. The classifier was reported to diagnose cytomegalovirus status with high specificity and sensitivity in both the original cohort and the validation cohort. A later analysis found that TCR association rates varied across HLA loci, with DRB1 alleles showing the most associated TCRs and HLA-C alleles the fewest. Assigning TCR associations to individual alleles was difficult when HLA alleles, especially DR and DQ, strongly co-occurred. Sequencing depth was assumed to be roughly uniform across donors in the presence/absence analyses, though that assumption may not hold. In a later analysis, most CMV-associated TCR beta chains were found to appear HLA-restricted, with HLA associations seemingly driven largely by CMV exposure. The cohort was sequenced for TCR beta chains only, and without alpha or paired-chain data the features that could be detected were limited. In a later analysis, several top co-occurrence clusters were reported to appear linked to parvovirus B19, influenza, CMV and Epstein-Barr virus. Immune exposure information for the cohort was limited to CMV serostatus. Because HLA typing was missing for some donors at each locus, association tests included only the typed subset. A cluster of highly shared sequence variants was judged likely to be a technical artifact of the sequencing pipeline. Linkage disequilibrium might explain the correlated functional status among segregating V segments, but an unknown experimental factor could not be ruled out. The authors suggested that the approach could potentially be extended to other disease states and immunological phenotypes. Three of the identified cytomegalovirus-associated TCR beta chains were confirmed in vitro to be specific for cytomegalovirus antigens. Fewer than 20 rarely observed V segments, including chromosome 9 orphons, were excluded from the earlier analysis of about 610 of the donors because counts were too low. In an earlier analysis of some 500 of the donors, most TCR beta V segments were observed in productive rearrangements about 90% or about 30% of the time, broadly matching IMGT annotations. According to a later genetic analysis, donors in an Asian-associated ancestry cluster had fewer N-insertions in productive TCRs than the approximately 630-donor mean. In a later analysis, HLA-associated TCR beta chains were found to be more clonally expanded and to have lower generation probabilities than equally common non-associated chains. An association between a missense DCLRE1C variant and V-gene and J-gene trimming of TCR beta chains was found in a later genetic analysis and replicated in an independent cohort.

Cut back by 3 bases and 5 bases, the V and J ends lie 6 bases apart. CDR1 and CDR2 are read off the germline V gene (reference sequence) as MNHEY and SMNVEV. The CDR3 holds 12 amino acids from the cysteine to the phenylalanine. Here the CDR3 DNA is all that survives: 36 bases in frame from base 1. The cohort was made up of about 610 healthy bone marrow donors. All cohort members were sampled while nominally healthy, although unrecorded immune exposures were likely present. The donor was CMV seronegative and belonged to the group of 380 or so seronegative cohort members. A peripheral blood sample was collected from each donor, and TCR beta sequencing was performed on peripheral blood mononuclear cells. The Qiagen DNeasy Blood Extraction Kit was used to extract genomic DNA from the blood cell samples. Library generation was performed with the immunoSEQ multiplex PCR assay. A mixture of 60 forward primers for TCR Vbeta segments and 13 reverse primers for TCR Jbeta segments was used in the multiplex PCR. The CDR3 region of rearranged TCR beta genes was amplified from genomic DNA by a multiplex PCR assay. The Illumina HiSeq System was used to sequence the amplified TCR beta libraries as 87-base-pair reads. Per the authors' processing: In a later analysis, tens of millions of unique TCR beta chains were counted across the 666 repertoires, and around 10 million of these chains were shared by at least two donors. Raw reads were error-corrected and collapsed into unique sequences by a nearest-neighbor algorithm in which closely related sequences were merged to remove PCR and sequencing errors. To assign V, D and J gene segments, CDR3 sequences were aligned to IMGT reference sequences. Each retained sequence needed at least a six-nucleotide match to both a V gene segment and a J gene segment. Rearrangements were classified as productive when the CDR3 lacked stop codons and remained in frame with V and J, and all other rearrangements were classified as non-productive. Following IMGT convention, CDR3 was defined as the stretch from the second conserved V-encoded cysteine to the conserved J-encoded phenylalanine. The earlier analysis of approximately 500 of the donors excluded sequences that lacked an unambiguous match to a single V gene segment. An earlier analysis of approximately 590 of the donors called V segments functional above 56.7% productive rearrangements and segregating when the between-donor standard deviation exceeded 5%. A statistical classification framework was developed to diagnose cytomegalovirus status using the catalog of TCR beta chain sequences. In a later analysis, V and J genes were assigned by comparing TCR nucleotide sequences against IMGT/GENE-DB human TR gene sequences. In a later analysis, CDR3 sequences and most-parsimonious VDJ recombination scenarios were assigned using the TCRdist pipeline. In a later analysis, each TCR beta chain was defined by its CDR3 amino acid sequence together with its V-gene family, and reads lacking a unique V-gene family were excluded. To address suspected cross-contamination and a sequencing artifact, a later analysis removed a few hundred highly shared, low-generation-probability nucleotide sequences. A later analysis calculated a clonal expansion index for each public chain from normalized within-repertoire ranks of inferred template counts. Generation probabilities in a later analysis came from a VDJ recombination model fitted to out-of-frame rearrangements, and those results were checked against IGoR. A later analysis scored TCR-TCR, TCR-HLA and TCR-CMV co-occurrence with hypergeometric tests, applying a repertoire-size bias correction to TCR pairs. False discovery rates were estimated in a later analysis by permuting HLA or CMV assignments 20 times. In a later analysis, co-occurring TCRs were grouped using DBSCAN, with TCRdist sequence similarity added in when clustering inside HLA-allele-positive subsets. Repertoires with fewer than 30,000 or more than 120,000 public chains were left out of co-occurrence clustering, as were four to six repertoires with anomalous nucleotide sharing. TCRdb took this table from immuneACCESS and kept in-frame rearrangements with V and J called. Such tables lack part of the clones; where checked against another copy, unresolved V genes explain under half of the gap, and the rest is unexplained. Clone size and the V and J calls come from that table; the DNA yielded D and trimming. In this sample the table shows roughly 100,000 clones, around 74% of which occur a single time. The ten largest clones capture 1.5% to 2% of the sample.

Sequences were obtained from PBMCs. In this chain, TRBV27 is recombined with TRBJ2-3; the D gene is not confidently resolved. The receptor comes from a woman aged 35 to 49 in good health and CMV-seronegative. The nucleotides read TGTGCCAGCAGTTTCCTACGAGATACGCAGTATTTT. This yields the protein CASSFLRDTQYF.